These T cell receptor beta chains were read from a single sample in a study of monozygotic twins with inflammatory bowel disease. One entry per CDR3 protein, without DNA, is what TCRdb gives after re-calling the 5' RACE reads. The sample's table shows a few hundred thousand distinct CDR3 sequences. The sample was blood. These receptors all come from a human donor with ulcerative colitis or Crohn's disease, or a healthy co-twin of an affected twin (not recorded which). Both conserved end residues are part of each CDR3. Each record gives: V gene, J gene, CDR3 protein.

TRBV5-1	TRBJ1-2	CASSLASPGQGAFYGYTF
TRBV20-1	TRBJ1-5	CSVARGNQPQHF
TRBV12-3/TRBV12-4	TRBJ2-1	CASSPDLAGLAGGLF
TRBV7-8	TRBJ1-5	CASSSGLWVGADQPQHF
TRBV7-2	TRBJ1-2	CASSLGPGQSIYGYTF
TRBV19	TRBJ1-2	CASSIVAAALNYGYTF
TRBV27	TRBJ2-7	CASSRSPGGGRYEQYF
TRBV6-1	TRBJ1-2	CASSPQGARGYGYTF
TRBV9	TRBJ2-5	CASSVGRNQETQYF
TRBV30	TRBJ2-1	CAWRSTGGSKFF
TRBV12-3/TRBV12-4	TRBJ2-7	CASSPYERGPLSYEQYF
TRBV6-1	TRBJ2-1	CASSKTSGGASEQFF
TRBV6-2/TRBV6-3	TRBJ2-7	CASSYPTRTGIYEQYF
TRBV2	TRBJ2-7	CASSAGLYYEQYF
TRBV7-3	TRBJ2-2	CASSLTLAGGAGELFF
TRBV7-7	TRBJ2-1	CASSLDGPYNEQFF
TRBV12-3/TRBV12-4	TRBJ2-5	CASSLYSGISPGRHQETQYF
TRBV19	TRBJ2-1	CASSIGSLDNEQFF
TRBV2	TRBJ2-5	CASSYRGSGNKTQYF
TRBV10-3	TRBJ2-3	CAISPHRDREVGTDTQYF
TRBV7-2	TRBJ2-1	CASSLDPRLGEDEQFF
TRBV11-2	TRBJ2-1	CASSLAPIRGKFF
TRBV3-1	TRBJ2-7	CASSPTGDRNPREYF
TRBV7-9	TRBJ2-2	CASSLVAGTGELFF
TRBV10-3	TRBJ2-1	CAISVGGTGDNEQFF
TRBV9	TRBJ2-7	CASSVAYGGQGDEQYF
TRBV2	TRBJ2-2	CASSPIGTVLGGELFF
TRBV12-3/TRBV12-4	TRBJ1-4	CASSFPRDKLFF
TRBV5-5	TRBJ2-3	CASSFDTGTGTHTQYF
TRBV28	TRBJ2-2	CASDTADREDGELFF
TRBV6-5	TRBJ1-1	CASSNTRSTEAFF
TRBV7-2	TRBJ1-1	CASVQGTNTEAFF
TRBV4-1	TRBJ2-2	CASSQVGKRGGPLAYTGELFF
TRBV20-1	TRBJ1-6	CSAREGGVRSSPLHF
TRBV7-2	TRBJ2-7	CASSPERSSYEQYF
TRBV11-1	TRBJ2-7	CASSLWRGKNYEQYF
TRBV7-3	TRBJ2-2	CASSLKGGQANTGELFF
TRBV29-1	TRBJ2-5	CSATTGTAQETQYF